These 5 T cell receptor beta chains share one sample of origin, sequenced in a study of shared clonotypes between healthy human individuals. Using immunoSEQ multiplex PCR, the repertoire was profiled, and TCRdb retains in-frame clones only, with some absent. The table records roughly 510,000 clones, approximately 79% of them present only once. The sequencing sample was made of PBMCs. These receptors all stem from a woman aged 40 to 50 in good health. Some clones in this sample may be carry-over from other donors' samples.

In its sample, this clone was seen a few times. CDR3 coding DNA: TGTGCCAGCTCACCACGGCCCGGCGAGAGTGGCGAGCAGTACTTC. Translation gives CASSPRPGESGEQYF. The chain couples TRBV18 to TRBJ2-7; D gene ambiguous. The V end was cut by 1 base, the J end by 6 bases, with 16 bases between. CDR1 is KGHSH and CDR2 is LQKENI in the germline V gene. The CDR3 totals 15 residues.

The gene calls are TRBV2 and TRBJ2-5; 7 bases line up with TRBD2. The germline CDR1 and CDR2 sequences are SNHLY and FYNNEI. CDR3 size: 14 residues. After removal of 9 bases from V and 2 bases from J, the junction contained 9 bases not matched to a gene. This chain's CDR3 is CASVRGRAQETQYF. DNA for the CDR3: TGTGCCAGTGTACGTGGGAGGGCTCAAGAGACCCAGTACTTC. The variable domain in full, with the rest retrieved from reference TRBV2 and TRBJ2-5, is EPEVTQTPSHQVTQMGQEVILRCVPISNHLYFYWYRQILGQKVEFLVSFYNNEISEKSEIFDDQFSVERPDGSNFTLKIRSTKLEDSAMYFCASVRGRAQETQYFGPGTRLLVL.

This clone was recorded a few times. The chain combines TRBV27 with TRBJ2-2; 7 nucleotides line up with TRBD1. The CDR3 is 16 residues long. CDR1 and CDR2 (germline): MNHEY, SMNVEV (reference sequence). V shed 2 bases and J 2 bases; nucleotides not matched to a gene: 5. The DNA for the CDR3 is TGTGCCAGCAGTTTAAGGTCAGGGGGAAACACCGGGGAGCTGTTTTTT. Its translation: CASSLRSGGNTGELFF.

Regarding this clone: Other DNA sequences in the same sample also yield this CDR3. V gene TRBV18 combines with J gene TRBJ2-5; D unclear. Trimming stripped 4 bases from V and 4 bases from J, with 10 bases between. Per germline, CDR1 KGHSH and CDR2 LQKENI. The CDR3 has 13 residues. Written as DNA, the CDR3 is TGTGCCAGCTCACTGGCCGGCGGAGAGACCCAGTACTTC. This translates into CASSLAGGETQYF.

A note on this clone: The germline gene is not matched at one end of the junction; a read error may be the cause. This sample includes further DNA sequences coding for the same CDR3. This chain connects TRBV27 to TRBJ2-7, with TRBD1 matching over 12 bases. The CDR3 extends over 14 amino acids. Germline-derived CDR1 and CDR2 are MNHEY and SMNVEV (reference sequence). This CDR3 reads CASRGQGAPYEQYF. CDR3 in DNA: TGCGCCAGCAGGGGACAGGGGGCCCCCTACGAGCAGTACTTC.